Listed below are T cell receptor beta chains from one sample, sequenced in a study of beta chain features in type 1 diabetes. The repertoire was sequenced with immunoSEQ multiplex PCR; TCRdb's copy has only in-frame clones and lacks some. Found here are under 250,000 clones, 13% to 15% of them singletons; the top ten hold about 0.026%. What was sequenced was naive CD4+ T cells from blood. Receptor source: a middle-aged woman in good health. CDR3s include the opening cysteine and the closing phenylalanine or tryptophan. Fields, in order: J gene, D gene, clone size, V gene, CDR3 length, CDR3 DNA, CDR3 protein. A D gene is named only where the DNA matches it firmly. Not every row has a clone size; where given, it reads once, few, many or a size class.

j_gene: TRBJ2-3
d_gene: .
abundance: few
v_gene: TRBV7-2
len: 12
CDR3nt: TGTGCCAGCAGCCCTCAGTCAGATACGCAGTATTTT
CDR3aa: CASSPQSDTQYF

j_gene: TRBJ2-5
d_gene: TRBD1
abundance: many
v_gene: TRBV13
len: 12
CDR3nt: TGTGCCAGCAGCATCCGACAGGGTGGACCGTACTTC
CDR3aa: CASSIRQGGPYF

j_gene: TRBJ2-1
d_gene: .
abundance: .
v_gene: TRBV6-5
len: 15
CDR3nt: TGTGCCAGCAGCCTATACAGGAGCTCCTACAATGAGCAGTTCTTC
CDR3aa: CASSLYRSSYNEQFF

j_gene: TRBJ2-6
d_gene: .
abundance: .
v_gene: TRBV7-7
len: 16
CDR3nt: TGTGCCAGCAGCTTAGGAGGGGGTGCAGGGGCCAACGTCCTGACTTTC
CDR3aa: CASSLGGGAGANVLTF

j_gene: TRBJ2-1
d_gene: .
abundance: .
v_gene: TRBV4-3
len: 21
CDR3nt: TGCGCCAGCAGCCGCCTACCCCCCGGGACCCCAGCCGGGGGCTCCTACAATGAGCAGTTCTTC
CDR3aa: CASSRLPPGTPAGGSYNEQFF

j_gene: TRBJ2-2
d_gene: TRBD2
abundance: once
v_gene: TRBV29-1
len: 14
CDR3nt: TGCAGCGCCGCGGGGGGACGAGGCACCGGGGAGCTGTTTTTT
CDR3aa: CSAAGGRGTGELFF

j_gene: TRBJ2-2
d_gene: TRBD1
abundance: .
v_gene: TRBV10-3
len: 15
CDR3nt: TGTGCCATGGCACAAGGGGGCGAGGTCACCGGGGAGCTGTTTTTT
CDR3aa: CAMAQGGEVTGELFF

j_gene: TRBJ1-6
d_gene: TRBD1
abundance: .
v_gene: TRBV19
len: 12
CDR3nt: TGTGCCAGTATGGACAGGGCGGGACCCCTCCACTTT
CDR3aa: CASMDRAGPLHF

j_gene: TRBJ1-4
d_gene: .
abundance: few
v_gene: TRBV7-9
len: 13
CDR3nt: TGTGCCAGCAGCTTAGTGGCCCTGGAAAAACTGTTTTTT
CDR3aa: CASSLVALEKLFF

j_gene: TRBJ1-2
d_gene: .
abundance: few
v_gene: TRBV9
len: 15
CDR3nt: TGTGCCAGCAGCGTAGCGGGGGGAGCAACGGATGGCTACACCTTC
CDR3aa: CASSVAGGATDGYTF

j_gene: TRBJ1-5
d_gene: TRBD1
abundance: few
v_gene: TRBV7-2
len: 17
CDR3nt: TGTGCCAGCAGCCCGGGGACAGGGGGTGCCCTAAATCAGCCCCAGCATTTT
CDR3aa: CASSPGTGGALNQPQHF

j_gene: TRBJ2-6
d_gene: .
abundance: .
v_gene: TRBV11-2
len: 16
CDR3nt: TGTGCCAGCAGCTTTACAGGAATTTTACGGGCCAACGTCCTGACTTTC
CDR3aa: CASSFTGILRANVLTF

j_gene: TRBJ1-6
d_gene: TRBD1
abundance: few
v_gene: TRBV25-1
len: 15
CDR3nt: TGTGCCAGCAGTTCCAGGACAGGAACCAATTCACCCCTCCACTTT
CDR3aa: CASSSRTGTNSPLHF

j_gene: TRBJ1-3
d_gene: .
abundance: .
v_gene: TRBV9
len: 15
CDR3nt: TGTGCCAGCAGCTTCCAGGGCAGCTCTGGAAACACCATATATTTT
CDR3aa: CASSFQGSSGNTIYF

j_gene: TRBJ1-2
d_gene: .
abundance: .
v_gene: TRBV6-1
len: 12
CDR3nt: TGTGCCAGCAGTGAAAGGGGCTATGGCTACACCTTC
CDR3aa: CASSERGYGYTF

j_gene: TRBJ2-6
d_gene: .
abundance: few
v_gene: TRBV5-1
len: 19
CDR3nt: TGCGCCAGCAGCGCCCCTCGGGACACCTACTTCTCTGGGGCCAACGTCCTGACTTTC
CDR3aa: CASSAPRDTYFSGANVLTF

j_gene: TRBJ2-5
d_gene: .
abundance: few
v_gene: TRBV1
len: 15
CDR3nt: TGCACCAGCAGCCGTCGAACGGGGAGATCAGAGACCCAGTACTTC
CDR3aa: CTSSRRTGRSETQYF

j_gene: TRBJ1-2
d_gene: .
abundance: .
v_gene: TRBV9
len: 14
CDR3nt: TGTGCCAGCAGCGTAGCTACCCCGGAGGTAGGCTACACCTTC
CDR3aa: CASSVATPEVGYTF

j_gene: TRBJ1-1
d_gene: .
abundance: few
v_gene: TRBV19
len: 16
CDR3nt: TGTGCCAGCCACGTCGTGGCTGGACACTGGAACACTGAAGCTTTCTTT
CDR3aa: CASHVVAGHWNTEAFF

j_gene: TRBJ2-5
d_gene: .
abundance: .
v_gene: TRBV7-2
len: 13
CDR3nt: TGTGCCAGCAGCTTAGTTACGGGGGAGACCCAGTACTTC
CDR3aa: CASSLVTGETQYF

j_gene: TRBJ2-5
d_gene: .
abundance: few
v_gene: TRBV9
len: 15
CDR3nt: TGTGCCAGCAACCCAGGCGGGCGCGTGGAAGAGACCCAGTACTTC
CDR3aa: CASNPGGRVEETQYF

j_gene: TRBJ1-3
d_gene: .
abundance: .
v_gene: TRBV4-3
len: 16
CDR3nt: TGCGCCAGCAGCCTCATGATGGCAGTCTCTGGAAACACCATATATTTT
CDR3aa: CASSLMMAVSGNTIYF

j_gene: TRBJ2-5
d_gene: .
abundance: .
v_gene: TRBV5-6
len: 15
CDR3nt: TGTGCCAGCACCTTCCGCGGGGTTGGCCAAGAGACCCAGTACTTC
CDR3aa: CASTFRGVGQETQYF

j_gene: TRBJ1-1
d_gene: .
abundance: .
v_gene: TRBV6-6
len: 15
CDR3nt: TGTGCCAGCAGTTTTTTACAGGGTATGAACACTGAAGCTTTCTTT
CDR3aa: CASSFLQGMNTEAFF

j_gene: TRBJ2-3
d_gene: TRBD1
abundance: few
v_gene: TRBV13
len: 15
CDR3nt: TGTGCCAGCAGTCCCCGGGGACAGGGGAGAAATACGCAGTATTTT
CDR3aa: CASSPRGQGRNTQYF

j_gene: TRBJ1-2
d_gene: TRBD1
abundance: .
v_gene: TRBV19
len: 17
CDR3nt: TGTGCCAGTAGTATAGGGTTCTCAGGGGGCCGCACCTATGGCTACACCTTC
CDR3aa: CASSIGFSGGRTYGYTF

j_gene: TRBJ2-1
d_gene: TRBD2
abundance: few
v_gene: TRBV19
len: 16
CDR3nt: TGTGCCAGTAGTATAAAGCGGGGGGGCTCCTACAATGAGCAGTTCTTC
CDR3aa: CASSIKRGGSYNEQFF

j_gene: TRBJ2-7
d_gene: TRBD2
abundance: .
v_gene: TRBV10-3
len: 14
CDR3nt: TGTGCCATAGGACTAGCGGGGCCTCTTGGAGAGCAGTACTTC
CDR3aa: CAIGLAGPLGEQYF

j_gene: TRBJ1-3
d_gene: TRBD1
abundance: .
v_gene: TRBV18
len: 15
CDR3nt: TGTGCCAGCTCACAGCCCGGGACAGCTGGAAACACCATATATTTT
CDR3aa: CASSQPGTAGNTIYF

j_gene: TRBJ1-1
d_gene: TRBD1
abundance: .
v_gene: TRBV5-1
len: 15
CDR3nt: TGCGCCAGCAGCTTGGGACAGGGCTACAACACTGAAGCTTTCTTT
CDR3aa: CASSLGQGYNTEAFF

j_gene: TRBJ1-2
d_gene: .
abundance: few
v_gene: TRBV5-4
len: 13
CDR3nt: TGTGCCAGCACCCCGGGGAATAACTATGGCTACACCTTC
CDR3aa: CASTPGNNYGYTF

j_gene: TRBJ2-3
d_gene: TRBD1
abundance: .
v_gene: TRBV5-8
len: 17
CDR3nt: TGTGCCAGCAGCTTGGGAATGGGACAGGAAGAGGTGTATACGCAGTATTTT
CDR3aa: CASSLGMGQEEVYTQYF

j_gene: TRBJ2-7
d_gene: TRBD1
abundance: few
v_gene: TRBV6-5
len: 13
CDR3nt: TGTGCCAGCAGAGAAACAGGGGGCGACGAGCAGTACTTC
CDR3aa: CASRETGGDEQYF

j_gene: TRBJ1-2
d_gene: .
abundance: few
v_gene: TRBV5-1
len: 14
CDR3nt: TGCGCCAGCAGCCCGGGGGGGGTGTACTATGGCTACACCTTC
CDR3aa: CASSPGGVYYGYTF

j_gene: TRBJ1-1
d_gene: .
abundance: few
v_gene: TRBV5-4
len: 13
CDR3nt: TGTGCCAGCAGTCCCGACTTGAACACTGAAGCTTTCTTT
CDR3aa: CASSPDLNTEAFF

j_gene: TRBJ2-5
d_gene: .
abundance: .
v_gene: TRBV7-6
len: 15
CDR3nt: TGTGCCAGCAGCTTGGTAAAAGTGGGTGGAGGGCCCCAGTACTTC
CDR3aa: CASSLVKVGGGPQYF

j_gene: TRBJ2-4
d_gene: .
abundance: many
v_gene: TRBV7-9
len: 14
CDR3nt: TGTGCCAGCAGCCCCGCCGGCGGGGTTCGCGATCAGTACTTC
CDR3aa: CASSPAGGVRDQYF

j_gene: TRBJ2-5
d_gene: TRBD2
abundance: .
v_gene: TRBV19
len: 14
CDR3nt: TGTGCCAGTAGTATCACTAGCGGCGGGGAGACCCAGTACTTC
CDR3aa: CASSITSGGETQYF

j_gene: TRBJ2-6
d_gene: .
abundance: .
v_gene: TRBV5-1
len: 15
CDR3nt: TGCGCCAGCAGCAGAGACAGCTCTGGGGCCAACGTCCTGACTTTC
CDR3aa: CASSRDSSGANVLTF

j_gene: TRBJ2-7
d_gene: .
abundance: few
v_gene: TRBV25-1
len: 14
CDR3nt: TGTGCCAGCAGTTGCAGGGCCAGAACCTACGAGCAGTACTTC
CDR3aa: CASSCRARTYEQYF

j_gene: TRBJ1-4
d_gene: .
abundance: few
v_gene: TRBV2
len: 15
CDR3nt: TGTGCCAGCAGAAACAGGGCGGGAACTAATGAAAAACTGTTTTTT
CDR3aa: CASRNRAGTNEKLFF

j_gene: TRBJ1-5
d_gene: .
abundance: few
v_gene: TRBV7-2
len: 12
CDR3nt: TGTGCCAGCAGCTTAGTGGGGGGCGGGGGGCATTTT
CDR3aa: CASSLVGGGGHF

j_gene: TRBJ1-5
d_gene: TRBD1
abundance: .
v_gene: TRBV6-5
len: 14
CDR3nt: TGTGCCAGCAGTTACGGGACAGGGTCGCAGCCCCAGCATTTT
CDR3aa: CASSYGTGSQPQHF

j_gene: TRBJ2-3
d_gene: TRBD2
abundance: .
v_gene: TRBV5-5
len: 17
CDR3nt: TGTGCCAGCAGCTTATCCGGACTAGCGGGCCACACAGATACGCAGTATTTT
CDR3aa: CASSLSGLAGHTDTQYF

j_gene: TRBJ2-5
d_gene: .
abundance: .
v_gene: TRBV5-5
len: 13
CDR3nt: TGTGCCAGCAGCTCTACAGGGTCAGAGACCCAGTACTTC
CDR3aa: CASSSTGSETQYF